A single sample is the source of the 21 T cell receptor beta chains below, sequenced in a study of blood T cell repertoires in COVID-19. The data were produced by immunoSEQ multiplex PCR, yet TCRdb's version contains in-frame clones alone and is incomplete. The table lists roughly 75,000 clones, roughly four fifths of them singletons. Sequenced: peripheral blood. Every receptor here comes from a man over 45 with acute or convalescent COVID-19.

This clone turned up a few times. The J gene is TRBJ2-5, the V gene TRBV6-5; D unclear. CDR1 is MNHEY, CDR2 SVGAGI, per germline. Between the trimmed V and J ends, which lost 6 bases and 5 bases, there was a span of 13 bases. This CDR3 contains 13 residues. The CDR3 DNA reads TGTGCCAGCAGGGCCCCGGGTGGCGAGACCCAGTACTTC. This translates into CASRAPGGETQYF.

This clone turned up a few times. V is TRBV9 and J is TRBJ2-5; D is perhaps TRBD1 (5 bases). V was pared by 0 bases and J by 7 bases, with 13 bases between. Germline CDR1 is SGDLS and CDR2 is YYNGEE. CDR3 length: 14 amino acids. CDR3 nucleotides: TGTGCCAGCAGCGTAGATGACAGATATATGACCCAGTACTTC. Translation: CASSVDDRYMTQYF.

Only a few counts were recorded for this clone. The J gene is TRBJ1-1, the V gene TRBV19, with 9 bases identical to TRBD1. CDR3 size: 13 residues. Germline CDR1 and CDR2: LNHDA and SQIVND (reference sequence). The trim removed 6 bases at V and 7 bases at J, leaving 6 bases unmatched. The CDR3 sequence: CASSTGGGVEAFF. CDR3 bases: TGTGCCAGTAGCACAGGGGGCGGGGTTGAAGCTTTCTTT.

The chain carries TRBV25-1 and TRBJ2-3; D is perhaps TRBD1 (6 bases). Germline V CDR1 and CDR2: MGHDK, SYGVNS. CDR3 length equals 16 residues. With 4 bases removed from V and 0 bases from J, the gap between germline ends came to 14 bases. The CDR3 here is CASSVDGTFSTDTQYF. The CDR3 region has the DNA TGTGCCAGCAGTGTAGACGGGACATTTAGCACAGATACGCAGTATTTT. The entire variable domain, with the rest obtained from reference TRBV25-1 and TRBJ2-3, is as follows: EADIYQTPRYLVIGTGKKITLECSQTMGHDKMYWYQQDPGMELHLIHYSYGVNSTEKGDLSSESTVSRIRTEHFPLTLESARPSHTSQYLCASSVDGTFSTDTQYFGPGTRLTVL.

V and J are TRBV7-8 and TRBJ2-1; D is ambiguous. This CDR3 comprises 13 residues. V shed 6 bases and J shed 1 base, with 7 bases lying between them. The germline V gene has CDR1 SGHVS and CDR2 FQNEAQ. The chain's CDR3 is CASRPGSYNEQFF. Written as DNA, the CDR3 is TGTGCCAGCAGACCCGGGTCCTACAATGAGCAGTTCTTC.

The sample holds one count of this clone. One end of the junction is discordant with germline, which a read error may explain. The chain couples TRBV3-1 (or the pseudogene TRBV3-2) to TRBJ2-2; TRBD2 might be the D (6 bases). Germline V gene lookup returns CDR1 LGHDT and CDR2 YNNKEL (reference sequence). The CDR3 length is 16 residues. The CDR3 protein is CASSQDLALNAGELFF. The CDR3 DNA is TGTGCCAGCAGCCAAGATCTAGCGCTGAACGCCGGGGAGCTGTTTTTT.

This clone was observed a single time. V and J are TRBV7-9 and TRBJ1-2; D may be TRBD1 (5 bases). Looked up from germline, CDR1 is SEHNR and CDR2 is FQNEAQ (reference sequence). The V and J ends lost 1 base and 3 bases respectively, with 12 bases between them. There are 15 residues in the CDR3. CDR3 sequence: CASSLELGGYYGYTF. DNA for the CDR3: TGTGCCAGCAGCTTAGAGCTGGGGGGATACTATGGCTACACCTTC.

V and J are TRBV19 and TRBJ1-4; 7 bases line up with TRBD1. Germline V lookup: CDR1 LNHDA, CDR2 SQIVND (reference sequence). The CDR3 has 15 residues. J was trimmed by 8 bases and V by 8 bases; bases with no gene match: 14. For the CDR3, the DNA is TGTGCCAGTGCCCGCTACCCGGACAGGACCGAAAAACTGTTTTTT. It is translated as CASARYPDRTEKLFF.

This chain uses TRBV27 with TRBJ2-2; 9 bases agree with TRBD1. V lost 6 bases, J lost 3 bases, and 5 bases stayed unmatched. CDR3 length equals 15 residues. From germline, CDR1 is MNHEY and CDR2 SMNVEV (reference sequence). As DNA, the CDR3 is TGTGCCAGCAGACATCGGACAGGGGACACCGGGGAGCTGTTTTTT. Its translation is CASRHRTGDTGELFF.

V usage is TRBV27 and J usage is TRBJ1-2; D ambiguous. The germline V gene encodes CDR1 MNHEY and CDR2 SMNVEV (reference sequence). The V end lost 6 bases, the J end lost 4 bases, and 12 bases lay between the germline ends. The CDR3 runs to 13 residues. CDR3 DNA: TGTGCCAGCAGAGAAACTGAGGGCTATGGCTACACCTTC. It yields the protein CASRETEGYGYTF.

The V call is TRBV19, the J call TRBJ2-2; no clear D. The V end was cut by 3 bases, the J end by 4 bases, with 6 bases between. Germline V gives CDR1 LNHDA, CDR2 SQIVND (reference sequence). The CDR3 runs to 13 residues. As DNA, the CDR3 is TGTGCCAGTAGTATGTCCATCACCGGGGAGCTGTTTTTT. Translated, it gives CASSMSITGELFF.

The V gene is TRBV19, the J gene TRBJ1-1, with 8 bases fitting TRBD1. J gave up 6 bases and V 6 bases, and 9 bases lay outside the gene matches. The germline V gene encodes CDR1 LNHDA and CDR2 SQIVND (reference sequence). The CDR3 loop spans 14 amino acids. CDR3 nucleotide sequence: TGTGCCAGTAGGGACAGGGAACCATGGCCTGAAGCTTTCTTT. This gives the protein CASRDREPWPEAFF.

The V gene is TRBV11-3, the J gene TRBJ1-1; D not resolved. Per germline, CDR1 SGHNT and CDR2 YENEEA. The CDR3 is 14 amino acids. The germline V and J ends were trimmed by 3 bases and 3 bases, with 11 bases remaining between them. CDR3: CASSLERLDTEAFF. DNA of the CDR3: TGTGCCAGCAGCTTGGAGAGGCTTGACACTGAAGCTTTCTTT.

The V gene is TRBV6-5, the J gene TRBJ1-5; 8 bases map to TRBD1. CDR3 length: 15 residues. V lost 5 bases to trimming and J lost 3 bases; unmatched junction nucleotides: 6. Germline V gives CDR1 MNHEY, CDR2 SVGAGI. The CDR3 protein is CASSPGTGNNQPQHF. Written as DNA, the CDR3 is TGTGCCAGCAGTCCCGGGACAGGCAACAATCAGCCCCAGCATTTT.

The chain employs TRBV28 and TRBJ1-3; 7 bases agree with TRBD1. CDR3 length: 16 residues. Per germline, CDR1 MDHEN and CDR2 SYDVKM. V lost 3 bases and J lost 3; bases outside the gene matches: 8. For the CDR3, the DNA is TGTGCCAGCAGTTTCGTTGAGGGGGCACTTGGAAACACCATATATTTT. Its protein is CASSFVEGALGNTIYF.

This chain joins TRBV25-1 and TRBJ2-7; weak D call: TRBD2 (5 bases). V was pared by 7 bases and J by 0 bases, with 13 bases between. Germline V CDR1 and CDR2: MGHDK, SYGVNS. The CDR3 is 14 residues long. The CDR3 protein is CASTRAGGSYEQYF. The CDR3 DNA reads as TGTGCCAGCACTCGAGCCGGAGGCTCCTACGAGCAGTACTTC.

The rearrangement uses TRBV30 and TRBJ2-5, with a tentative D call TRBD2 (5 bases). The CDR3 is made up of 14 amino acids. CDR1 GTSNPN and CDR2 SVGIG come from the germline V gene (reference sequence). Between the trimmed V and J ends, which lost 2 bases and 1 base, there was a span of 11 bases. The CDR3 nucleotides read TGTGCCTGGAGTAGCCAGCGGATCCAAGAGACCCAGTACTTC. Protein sequence: CAWSSQRIQETQYF.

This clone was recorded only once. V is TRBV5-1 and J is TRBJ2-5; 10 bases match TRBD2. CDR1 and CDR2 (germline): SGHRS, YFSETQ. This CDR3 contains 16 residues. The V gene end was trimmed by 3 bases and the J gene end by 3 bases; junction bases not matched to a gene: 8. In DNA, the CDR3 is TGCGCCAGCAGCTCCGGGGGGACTAGCGCTAAAGAGACCCAGTACTTC. It specifies CASSSGGTSAKETQYF. The whole variable domain, remainder taken from reference TRBV5-1 and TRBJ2-5, is KAGVTQTPRYLIKTRGQQVTLSCSPISGHRSVSWYQQTPGQGLQFLFEYFSETQRNKGNFPGRFSGRQFSNSRSEMNVSTLELGDSALYLCASSSGGTSAKETQYFGPGTRLLVL.

This clone was seen once. The J gene is TRBJ1-5, the V gene TRBV4-2, with 7 bases that match TRBD1. V trimming: 0 bases; J trimming: 7 bases; junction bases outside the gene matches: 6. Looked up from germline, CDR1 is LGHNA and CDR2 is YNFKEQ. The CDR3 runs 15 residues. CDR3 DNA: TGTGCCAGCAGCCAAGATCGACAGGGTTTGCAGCCCCAGCATTTT. Translation gives CASSQDRQGLQPQHF.

CDR3 protein: CASRGTGLSGYTF. The CDR3 nucleotides are TGCGCCAGCAGAGGGACAGGGTTAAGTGGCTACACCTTC. This chain uses TRBV4-3 with TRBJ1-2; 9 bases map to TRBD1. After removal of 6 bases from V and 7 bases from J, the junction contained 6 bases not matched to a gene. Germline CDR1 and CDR2: LGHNA and YSLEER. This CDR3 contains 13 residues.

This clone was seen only once. This chain connects TRBV5-5 to TRBJ1-2; D unclear. This CDR3 spans 13 amino acids. In germline, CDR1 is SGHKS, CDR2 YYEKEE (reference sequence). V was clipped by 4 bases and J by 7 bases, with 14 bases between them. CDR3 nucleotides: TGTGCCAGCAGCAATATACTATCAGTTGGCTACACCTTC. Amino acid sequence: CASSNILSVGYTF.